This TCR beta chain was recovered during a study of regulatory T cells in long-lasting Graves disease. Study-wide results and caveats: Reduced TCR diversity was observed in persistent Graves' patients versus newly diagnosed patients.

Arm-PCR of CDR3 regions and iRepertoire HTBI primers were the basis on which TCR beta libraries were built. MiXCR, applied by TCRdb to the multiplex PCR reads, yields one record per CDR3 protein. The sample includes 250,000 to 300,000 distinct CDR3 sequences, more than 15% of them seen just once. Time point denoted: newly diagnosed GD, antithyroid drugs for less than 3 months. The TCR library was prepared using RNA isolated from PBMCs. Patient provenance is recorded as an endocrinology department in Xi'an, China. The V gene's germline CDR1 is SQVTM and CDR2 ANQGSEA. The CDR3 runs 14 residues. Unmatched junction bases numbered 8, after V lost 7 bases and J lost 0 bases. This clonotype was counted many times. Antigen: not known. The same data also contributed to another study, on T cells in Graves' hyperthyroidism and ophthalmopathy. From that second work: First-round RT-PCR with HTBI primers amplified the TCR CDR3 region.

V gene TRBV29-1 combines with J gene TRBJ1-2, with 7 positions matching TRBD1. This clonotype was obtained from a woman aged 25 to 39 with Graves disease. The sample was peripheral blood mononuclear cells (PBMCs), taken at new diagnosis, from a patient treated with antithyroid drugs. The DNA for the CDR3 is TGCAGCGACATACAGGGGATTGCTAACTATGGCTACACCTTC. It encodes CSDIQGIANYGYTF. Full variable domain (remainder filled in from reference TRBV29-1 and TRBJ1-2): SAVISQKPSRDICQRGTSLTIQCQVDSQVTMMFWYRQQPGQSLTLIATANQGSEATYESGFVIDKFPISRPNLTFSTLTVSNMSPEDSSIYLCSDIQGIANYGYTFGSGTRLTVV.